These 26 T cell receptor beta chains originate from one sample sequenced in a study of beta chain features in type 1 diabetes. TCRB transcripts that were expressed got sequenced, as all of the isolated RNA had been reverse transcribed. Sequencing used immunoSEQ multiplex PCR; TCRdb keeps in-frame clones, though not all of them. The data hold 150,000 or so clones, with over 7.5% observed a single time. Sequenced material: central memory CD4+ T cells from blood. Receptor source: a woman under 30 in good health.

The CDR3 loop reads CAGKRDRSDNEQFF. Written as DNA, the CDR3 is TGTGCCGGAAAACGGGACAGGTCGGACAATGAGCAGTTCTTC. The chain has TRBV2 and TRBJ2-1; 8 bases are shared with TRBD1. Germline V lookup: CDR1 SNHLY, CDR2 FYNNEI. With V trimmed by 11 bases and J by 5 bases, 11 bases remained unmatched. This CDR3 has 14 amino acids.

The V and J genes are TRBV6-1 and TRBJ1-5; D is undetermined. The CDR3 length is 14 residues. Trimming removed 1 base from V and 6 bases from J, with 10 bases in between. Germline CDR1 reads MNHNS; CDR2 reads SASEGT. The CDR3 DNA reads as TGTGCCAGCAGTGAAGGACACGGAGGTCAGCCCCAGCATTTT. Translated, it gives CASSEGHGGQPQHF.

This clone was detected a few times. The rearrangement links TRBV5-1 to TRBJ2-1; D not certain. CDR1 is SGHRS, CDR2 YFSETQ, per germline. V lost 0 bases and J lost 5, with 9 bases in between. This CDR3 is 14 amino acids long. CDR3 in DNA: TGCGCCAGCAGCTTGGAAGGTACTAACAATGAGCAGTTCTTC. Translated, it gives CASSLEGTNNEQFF.

This clone was recorded a few times. The rearrangement uses TRBV30 and TRBJ1-2, with D unresolved. Germline CDR1 GTSNPN, CDR2 SVGIG (reference sequence). The CDR3 runs 13 residues. V was shortened by 2 bases and J by 4 bases, with 11 bases between the two germline ends. CDR3 amino acids: CAWSPMEGYGYTF. The CDR3 region has the DNA TGTGCCTGGAGTCCCATGGAGGGCTATGGCTACACCTTC.

This clone was observed a few times. The chain is built from TRBV7-2 and TRBJ1-2; no reliable D call. Germline V CDR1 and CDR2: SGHTA, FQGNSA. With 0 bases removed from V and 4 bases from J, the gap between germline ends came to 9 bases. This CDR3 contains 14 residues. The DNA of the CDR3 is TGTGCCAGCAGCTTAGCGGCGGAGGTCTATGGCTACACCTTC. This sequence encodes CASSLAAEVYGYTF.

The V gene is TRBV5-6, the J gene TRBJ2-7; TRBD1 matches at 7 bases. Germline V gene sequence: CDR1 SGHDT, CDR2 YYEEEE. V lost 2 bases and J lost 5; bases outside the gene matches: 1. The CDR3 is 12 residues long. The CDR3 reads CASSLTGDEQYF. The CDR3 nucleotides are TGTGCCAGCAGCTTAACAGGGGACGAGCAGTACTTC.

The chain couples TRBV10-3 to TRBJ1-5; weak D call: TRBD1 (6 bases). CDR3 length: 12 residues. Trimming took 6 bases from V and 7 from J, leaving 10 bases between them. CDR1 ENHRY and CDR2 SYGVKD come from the germline V gene. The CDR3: CAISSGDQPQHF. The CDR3 DNA reads as TGTGCCATCAGCTCAGGGGACCAGCCCCAGCATTTT.

The CDR3 loop reads CASSAPKRGGYQPQHF. In DNA, the CDR3 is TGTGCCAGCAGTGCCCCCAAGCGGGGTGGATATCAGCCCCAGCATTTT. J is TRBJ1-5 and V is TRBV6-1, with D unresolved. V was shortened by 4 bases and J by 5 bases, with 18 bases between the two germline ends. This CDR3 has 16 residues. Germline V lookup: CDR1 MNHNS, CDR2 SASEGT.

This clone was seen only a few times. V gene TRBV11-1 combines with J gene TRBJ2-2; TRBD1 aligns across 8 bases. V was pared by 5 bases and J by 1 base, with 3 bases of the junction left unmatched. The germline gives CDR1 SGHAT, CDR2 FQDESV (reference sequence). The CDR3 sequence is 15 residues long. The CDR3 reads CASSPGQGNTGELFF. CDR3 nucleotides: TGTGCCAGCAGCCCAGGACAGGGGAACACCGGGGAGCTGTTTTTT.

This clone was picked up a small number of times. The genes are TRBV23-1 and TRBJ2-2, with a weak D call TRBD1 (6 bases). TRBV23-1 is an ORF, with its function uncertain. This CDR3 comprises 16 residues. V shed 0 bases and J shed 1 base, with 9 bases lying between them. The CDR3 reads CASSQSGQKNTGELFF. The CDR3 nucleotides read TGCGCCAGCAGTCAATCCGGACAGAAGAACACCGGGGAGCTGTTTTTT.

V gene TRBV30 combines with J gene TRBJ1-2, with 10 positions matching TRBD1. The ends lost 2 bases at V and 5 bases at J; junction bases unmatched: 17. Germline assignment: CDR1 GTSNPN and CDR2 SVGIG (reference sequence). The CDR3 has 18 amino acids. CDR3 residues: CAWSYLGTGAASKYGYTF. CDR3 nucleotide sequence: TGTGCCTGGAGTTACCTAGGGACAGGGGCCGCATCCAAATATGGCTACACCTTC.

The rearrangement links TRBV27 to TRBJ1-6; maybe TRBD1 (6 bases). The CDR3 is 17 amino acids. Between the trimmed V and J ends, which lost 0 bases and 3 bases, there was a span of 12 bases. Looked up from germline, CDR1 is MNHEY and CDR2 is SMNVEV (reference sequence). The CDR3 reads CASSLSVGGDYNSPLHF. CDR3 in DNA: TGTGCCAGCAGTTTATCTGTAGGGGGGGACTATAATTCACCCCTCCACTTT.

A few counts support this clone. The chain combines TRBV6-6 with TRBJ1-2; a possible D gene is TRBD1 (6 bases). V was trimmed by 5 bases and J by 4 bases, leaving 11 bases between them. The CDR3 is 13 amino acids. Germline CDR1 reads MNHNY; CDR2 reads SVGAGI (reference sequence). The CDR3, as DNA: TGTGCCAGCAGTGGACAGAGTACCTATGGCTACACCTTC. This translates into CASSGQSTYGYTF.

This clone showed up many times. The chain is built from TRBV6-6 and TRBJ1-2; TRBD1 is a possible D gene (5 bases). V was clipped by 4 bases and J by 3 bases, with 12 bases between them. CDR1 is MNHNY and CDR2 is SVGAGI in the germline V gene (reference sequence). The CDR3 contains 14 residues. In DNA, the CDR3 is TGTGCCAGCAGTTTTCGGGTAGGGGACTATGGCTACACCTTC. It is translated as CASSFRVGDYGYTF.

Ten or more counts support this clone. The rearrangement joins TRBV30 to TRBJ1-1; D might be TRBD1 (6 bases). Germline CDR1 is GTSNPN and CDR2 is SVGIG (reference sequence). V was trimmed by 5 bases and J by 5 bases, leaving 18 bases between them. The CDR3 has 14 residues. The CDR3, as DNA: TGTGCCTGGTGGGGAGGGGGTAGTAGGACTGAAGCTTTCTTT. It is translated as CAWWGGGSRTEAFF.

V usage is TRBV5-1 and J usage is TRBJ2-2; D call uncertain. CDR3 size: 14 residues. CDR1 is SGHRS, CDR2 YFSETQ, per germline. V was clipped by 0 bases and J by 5 bases, with 8 bases between them. The CDR3 DNA reads as TGCGCCAGCAGCTTGGCCACTCCGACCGGGGAGCTGTTTTTT. It encodes CASSLATPTGELFF.

This clone was recorded many times. DNA for the CDR3: TGTGCCAGCAGGGGGACAGAGGTCGCAGATACGCAGTATTTT. It codes for CASRGTEVADTQYF. The chain recombines TRBV2 with TRBJ2-3; 7 bases map to TRBD1. The trim removed 6 bases at V and 4 bases at J, leaving 7 bases unmatched. The CDR3 contains 14 residues. The V gene's germline CDR1 is SNHLY and CDR2 FYNNEI.

This clone was observed a few times. J is TRBJ1-2 and V is TRBV29-1, with a tentative D call TRBD1 (6 bases). Germline CDR1 reads SQVTM; CDR2 reads ANQGSEA. CDR3 length: 13 amino acids. The germline V and J ends were trimmed by 4 bases and 4 bases, with 13 bases remaining between them. The CDR3 bases are TGCAGCGTTGTAGGGGGACAAGGCTATGGCTACACCTTC. Translating it yields CSVVGGQGYGYTF.

This clone has ten or more counts. V gene TRBV4-1 combines with J gene TRBJ2-3, with D unresolved. V lost 0 bases, J lost 2 bases, and 12 bases lay in between. Germline lookup yields CDR1 MGHRA and CDR2 YSYEKL. This CDR3 is built from 16 residues. CDR3 amino acids: CASSQDSLDLTDTQYF. The DNA of the CDR3 is TGCGCCAGCAGCCAAGATTCCCTAGACCTCACAGATACGCAGTATTTT.

The chain combines TRBV9 with TRBJ2-2; 9 nucleotides line up with TRBD1. The CDR3 length is 15 residues. In germline, CDR1 is SGDLS, CDR2 YYNGEE. After removal of 2 bases from V and 4 bases from J, the junction contained 3 bases not matched to a gene. The CDR3, as DNA: TGTGCCAGCAGCGTTGGGGACAGGGTCACCGGGGAGCTGTTTTTT. The encoded protein is CASSVGDRVTGELFF.

This clone was picked up a small number of times. The chain is built from TRBV7-2 and TRBJ2-2; TRBD2 matches 8 bases. Looked up from germline, CDR1 is SGHTA and CDR2 is FQGNSA. The CDR3 contains 16 residues. Unmatched junction bases numbered 8, after V lost 5 bases and J lost 3 bases. The CDR3 loop reads CASSPGRGADTGELFF. CDR3 in DNA: TGTGCCAGCAGCCCGGGGCGGGGGGCGGACACCGGGGAGCTGTTTTTT.

This clone has only a few counts. The rearrangement links TRBV6-1 to TRBJ2-2; 8 nucleotides match TRBD1. After removal of 4 bases from V and 2 bases from J, the junction contained 3 bases not matched to a gene. Looked up from germline, CDR1 is MNHNS and CDR2 is SASEGT. This CDR3 region has 15 residues. The CDR3 region is CASSVQGGNTGELFF. DNA of the CDR3: TGTGCCAGCAGTGTACAGGGGGGTAACACCGGGGAGCTGTTTTTT.

V is TRBV4-3 and J is TRBJ2-4; D call uncertain. V was trimmed by 2 bases and J by 6 bases, leaving 17 bases between them. The germline V gene has CDR1 LGHNA and CDR2 YSLEER. The CDR3 is 16 amino acids. The chain's CDR3 is CASSQSGAPSRNIQYF. CDR3 in DNA: TGCGCCAGCAGCCAAAGTGGTGCACCCTCGCGAAACATTCAGTACTTC.

This rearrangement joins TRBV7-9 to TRBJ2-3; 8 bases fit TRBD2. Germline values: CDR1 SEHNR, CDR2 FQNEAQ (reference sequence). The CDR3 consists of 14 residues. With V trimmed by 0 bases and J by 6 bases, 2 bases remained unmatched. In DNA form, the CDR3 reads TGTGCCAGCAGCTTAGCGCAGCGGGGGGATACGCAGTATTTT. It is translated as CASSLAQRGDTQYF.

This chain joins TRBV6-1 and TRBJ1-5; TRBD1 matches 7 bases. V shed 10 bases, J shed 5 bases, and the junction held 11 bases outside the gene matches. From germline, CDR1 is MNHNS and CDR2 SASEGT. CDR3 length: 14 amino acids. The CDR3 sequence: CATSGGQTHQPQHF. The CDR3 DNA sequence: TGTGCCACCTCAGGGGGGCAGACACATCAGCCCCAGCATTTT.

The chain couples TRBV5-6 to TRBJ2-2, with D possibly TRBD1 on 6 matching bases. CDR1 SGHDT and CDR2 YYEEEE come from the germline V gene. The CDR3 has 13 residues. The ends were cut back, 3 bases at V and 5 bases at J, with 8 bases in the middle. CDR3 amino acids: CASSWQGTGELFF. DNA of the CDR3: TGTGCCAGCAGCTGGCAGGGGACCGGGGAGCTGTTTTTT.